This T cell receptor beta chain was recovered during a study of long-term antiretroviral therapy in people with HIV. This was the immunoSEQ v3.0 assay at survey level. The method was immunoSEQ multiplex PCR; TCRdb's version includes in-frame clones alone and lacks a portion of them. The sample consists of around 26,000 clones, 90% to 95% of them appearing once. Note on this clone: Antigen unknown.

Germline V gene sequence: CDR1 SGHTA, CDR2 FQGNSA. The CDR3 sequence is 15 residues long. V was trimmed by 5 bases and J by 3 bases, leaving 13 bases between them. Study-level points and caveats: ART preceded a rise in diversity that nonetheless stayed lower than in transplant donor controls.

Two or more post-ART PBMC samples, plus at least one pre-ART sample, were available for each donor. Treatment for every participant with HIV took place in the United States. The sample consisted of unsorted PBMCs, taken 7.6 years after starting antiretroviral therapy. The chain carries TRBV7-2 and TRBJ2-2; possibly TRBD2 for D (7 bases). This receptor was obtained from a woman aged 40-49 years with HIV. The CDR3 protein is CASSPRGGYTGELFF. CDR3 nucleotide sequence: TGTGCCAGCAGCCCGAGGGGGGGATACACCGGGGAGCTGTTTTTT.